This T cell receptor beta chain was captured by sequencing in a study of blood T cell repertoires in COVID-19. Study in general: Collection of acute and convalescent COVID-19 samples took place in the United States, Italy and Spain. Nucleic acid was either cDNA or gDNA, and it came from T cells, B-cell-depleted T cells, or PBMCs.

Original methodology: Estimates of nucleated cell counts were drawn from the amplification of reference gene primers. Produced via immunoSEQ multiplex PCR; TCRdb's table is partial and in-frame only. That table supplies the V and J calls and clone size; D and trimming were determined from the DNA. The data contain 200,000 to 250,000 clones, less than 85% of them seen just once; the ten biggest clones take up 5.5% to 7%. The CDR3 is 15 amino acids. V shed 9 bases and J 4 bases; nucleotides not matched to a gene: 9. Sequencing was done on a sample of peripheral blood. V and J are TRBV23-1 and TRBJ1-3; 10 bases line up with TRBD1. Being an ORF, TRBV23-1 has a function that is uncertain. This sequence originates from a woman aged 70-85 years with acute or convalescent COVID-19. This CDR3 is CARIRGQGQGNTIYF. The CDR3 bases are TGCGCCAGGATCCGGGGACAGGGGCAGGGAAACACCATATATTTT.